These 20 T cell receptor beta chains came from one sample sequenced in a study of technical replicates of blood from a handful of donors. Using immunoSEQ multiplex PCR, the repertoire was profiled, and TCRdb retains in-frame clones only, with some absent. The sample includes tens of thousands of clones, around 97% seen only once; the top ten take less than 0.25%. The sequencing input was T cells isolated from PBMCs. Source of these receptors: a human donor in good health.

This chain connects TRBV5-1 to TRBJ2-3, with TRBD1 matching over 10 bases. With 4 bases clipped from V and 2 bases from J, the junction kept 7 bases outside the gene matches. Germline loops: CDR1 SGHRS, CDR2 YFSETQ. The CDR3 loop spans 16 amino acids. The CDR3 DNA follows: TGCGCCAGCAGCGCGGACAGGGGGGAACACACAGATACGCAGTATTTT. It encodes CASSADRGEHTDTQYF.

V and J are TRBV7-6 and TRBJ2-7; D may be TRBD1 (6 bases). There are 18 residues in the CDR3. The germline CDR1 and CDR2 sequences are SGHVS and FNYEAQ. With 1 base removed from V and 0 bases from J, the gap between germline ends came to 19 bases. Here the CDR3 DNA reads TGTGCCAGCAGCTTAGTGGGGACAAGGGTAGGAGGCTCCTACGAGCAGTACTTC. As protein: CASSLVGTRVGGSYEQYF.

The CDR3 nucleotides read TGTGCCTCAGTAGCGGAGCCTTTATACAATGAGCAGTTCTTC. Translating gives CASVAEPLYNEQFF. The chain is built from TRBV10-3 and TRBJ2-1, with D possibly being TRBD2 (6 bases). Germline assignment: CDR1 ENHRY and CDR2 SYGVKD. V lost 11 bases and J 4 bases, leaving 18 bases between the germline ends. The CDR3 runs 14 residues.

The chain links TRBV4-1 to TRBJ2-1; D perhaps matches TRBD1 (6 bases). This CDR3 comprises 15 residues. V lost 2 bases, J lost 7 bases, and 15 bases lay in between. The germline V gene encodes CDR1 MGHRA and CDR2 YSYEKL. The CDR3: CASSQSGQPGNEQFF. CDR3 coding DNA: TGCGCCAGCAGCCAATCGGGACAACCAGGTAATGAGCAGTTCTTC.

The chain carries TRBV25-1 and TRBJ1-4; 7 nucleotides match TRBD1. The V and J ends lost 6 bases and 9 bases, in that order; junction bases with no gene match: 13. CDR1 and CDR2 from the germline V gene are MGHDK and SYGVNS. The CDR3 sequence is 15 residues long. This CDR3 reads CASRHTTGPSKKLFF. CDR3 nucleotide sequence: TGTGCCAGCAGACACACGACAGGGCCGAGCAAAAAACTGTTTTTT.

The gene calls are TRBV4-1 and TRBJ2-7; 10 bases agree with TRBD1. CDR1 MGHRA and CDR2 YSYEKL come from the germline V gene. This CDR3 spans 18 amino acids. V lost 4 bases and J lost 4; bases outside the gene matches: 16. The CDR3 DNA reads TGCGCCAGCAGCCTCCTATTGATGGTAAGACAGGGGGCTTACGAGCAGTACTTC. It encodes CASSLLLMVRQGAYEQYF.

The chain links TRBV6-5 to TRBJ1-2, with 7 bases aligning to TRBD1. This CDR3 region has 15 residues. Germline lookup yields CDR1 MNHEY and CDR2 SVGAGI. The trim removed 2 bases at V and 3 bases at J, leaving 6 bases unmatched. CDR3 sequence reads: CASSYRPGQYYGYTF. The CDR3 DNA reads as TGTGCCAGCAGTTACCGACCGGGACAGTACTATGGCTACACCTTC.

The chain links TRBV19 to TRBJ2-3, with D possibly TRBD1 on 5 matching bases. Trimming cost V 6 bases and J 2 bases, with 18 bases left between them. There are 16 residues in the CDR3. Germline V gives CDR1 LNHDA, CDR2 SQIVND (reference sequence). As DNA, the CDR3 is TGTGCCAGTAGGCTAACCGACAGAAAGAACACAGATACGCAGTATTTT. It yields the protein CASRLTDRKNTDTQYF.

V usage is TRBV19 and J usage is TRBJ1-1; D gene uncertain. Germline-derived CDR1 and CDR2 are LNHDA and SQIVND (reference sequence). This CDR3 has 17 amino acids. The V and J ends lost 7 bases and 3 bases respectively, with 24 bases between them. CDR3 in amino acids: CASTGLGRGLGDTEAFF. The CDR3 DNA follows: TGTGCCAGTACGGGGTTAGGGCGGGGATTGGGAGACACTGAAGCTTTCTTT.

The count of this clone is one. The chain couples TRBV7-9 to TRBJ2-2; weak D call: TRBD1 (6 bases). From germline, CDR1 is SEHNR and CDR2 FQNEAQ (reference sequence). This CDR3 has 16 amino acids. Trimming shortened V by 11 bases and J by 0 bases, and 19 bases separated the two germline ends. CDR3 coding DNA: TGTGCCCGCGCCCCGGACAGCCCATCGAACACCGGGGAGCTGTTTTTT. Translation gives CARAPDSPSNTGELFF.

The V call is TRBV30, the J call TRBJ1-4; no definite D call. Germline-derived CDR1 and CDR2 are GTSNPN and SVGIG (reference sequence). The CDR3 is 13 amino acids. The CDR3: CAGAPSTNEKLFF. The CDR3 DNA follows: TGTGCTGGAGCGCCTTCAACTAATGAAAAACTGTTTTTT.

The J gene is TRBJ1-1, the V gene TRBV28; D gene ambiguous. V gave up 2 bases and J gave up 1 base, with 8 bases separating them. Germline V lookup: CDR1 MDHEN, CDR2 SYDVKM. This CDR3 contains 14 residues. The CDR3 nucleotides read TGTGCCAGCAGTTTAAGCACCGCGAACACTGAAGCTTTCTTT. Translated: CASSLSTANTEAFF. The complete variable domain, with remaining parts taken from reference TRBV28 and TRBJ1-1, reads DVKVTQSSRYLVKRTGEKVFLECVQDMDHENMFWYRQDPGLGLRLIYFSYDVKMKEKGDIPEGYSVSREKKERFSLILESASTNQTSMYLCASSLSTANTEAFFGQGTRLTVV.

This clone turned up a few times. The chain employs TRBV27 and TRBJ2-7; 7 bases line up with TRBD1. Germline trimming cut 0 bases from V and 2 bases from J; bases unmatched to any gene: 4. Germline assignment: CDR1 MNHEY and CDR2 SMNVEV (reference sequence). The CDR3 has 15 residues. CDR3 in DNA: TGTGCCAGCAGTTTATCGTCGGGACAGCCCTACGAGCAGTACTTC. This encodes CASSLSSGQPYEQYF.

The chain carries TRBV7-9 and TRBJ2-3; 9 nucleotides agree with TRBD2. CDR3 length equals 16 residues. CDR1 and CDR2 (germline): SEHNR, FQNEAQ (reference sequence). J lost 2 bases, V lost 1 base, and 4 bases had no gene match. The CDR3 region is CASSLGTSAFTDTQYF. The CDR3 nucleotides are TGTGCCAGCAGCTTAGGGACTAGCGCTTTCACAGATACGCAGTATTTT.

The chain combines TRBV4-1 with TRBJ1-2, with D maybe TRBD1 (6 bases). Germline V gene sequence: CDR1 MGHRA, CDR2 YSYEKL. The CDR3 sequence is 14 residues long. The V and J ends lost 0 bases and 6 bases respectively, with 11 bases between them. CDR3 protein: CASSQEGRGDGYTF. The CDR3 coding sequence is TGCGCCAGCAGCCAAGAAGGCAGGGGAGATGGCTACACCTTC.

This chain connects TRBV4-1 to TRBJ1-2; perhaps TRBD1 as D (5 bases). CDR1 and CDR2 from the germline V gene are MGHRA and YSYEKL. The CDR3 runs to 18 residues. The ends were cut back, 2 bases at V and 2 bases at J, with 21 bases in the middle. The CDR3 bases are TGCGCCAGCAGCCAAAGAGGTCAGGTTCGCGGGGCGAACTATGGCTACACCTTC. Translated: CASSQRGQVRGANYGYTF.

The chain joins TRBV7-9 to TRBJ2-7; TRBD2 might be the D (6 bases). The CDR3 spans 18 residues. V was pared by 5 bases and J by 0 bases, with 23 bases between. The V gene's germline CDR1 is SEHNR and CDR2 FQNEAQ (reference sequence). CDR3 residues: CASSPSPTSPLHSYEQYF. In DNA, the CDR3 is TGTGCCAGCAGCCCATCTCCCACTAGCCCACTACACTCCTACGAGCAGTACTTC. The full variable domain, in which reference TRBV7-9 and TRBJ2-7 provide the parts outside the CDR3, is DTGVSQNPRHKITKRGQNVTFRCDPISEHNRLYWYRQTLGQGPEFLTYFQNEAQLEKSRLLSDRFSAERPKGSFSTLEIQRTEQGDSAMYLCASSPSPTSPLHSYEQYFGPGTRLTVT.

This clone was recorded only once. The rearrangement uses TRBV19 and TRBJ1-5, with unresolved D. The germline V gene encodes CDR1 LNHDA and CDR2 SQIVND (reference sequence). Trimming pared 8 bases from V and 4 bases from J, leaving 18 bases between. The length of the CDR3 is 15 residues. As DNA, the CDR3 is TGTGCCAGTGTAGAGTCCTGGATAGCAAATCAGCCCCAGCATTTT. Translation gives CASVESWIANQPQHF.

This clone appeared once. This CDR3 is CASSGDRPRGYGYTF. DNA of the CDR3: TGTGCCAGCAGTGGAGATCGGCCCAGGGGCTATGGCTACACCTTC. This sequence joins TRBV2 and TRBJ1-2; maybe TRBD1 (6 bases). The CDR3 covers 15 residues. Trimming shortened V by 4 bases and J by 4 bases, and 16 bases separated the two germline ends. Germline assignment: CDR1 SNHLY and CDR2 FYNNEI. The entire variable domain, with the rest obtained from reference TRBV2 and TRBJ1-2, is as follows: EPEVTQTPSHQVTQMGQEVILRCVPISNHLYFYWYRQILGQKVEFLVSFYNNEISEKSEIFDDQFSVERPDGSNFTLKIRSTKLEDSAMYFCASSGDRPRGYGYTFGSGTRLTVV.

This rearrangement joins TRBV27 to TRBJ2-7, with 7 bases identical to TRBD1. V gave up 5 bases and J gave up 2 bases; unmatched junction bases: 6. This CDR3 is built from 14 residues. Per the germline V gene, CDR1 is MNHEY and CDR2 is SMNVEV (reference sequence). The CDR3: CASSPRQGTYEQYF. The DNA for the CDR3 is TGTGCCAGCAGTCCCCGACAGGGTACCTACGAGCAGTACTTC.